This TCR beta chain was observed in a study of T cells in Graves' hyperthyroidism and ophthalmopathy. V was clipped by 5 bases and J by 0 bases; unmatched bases: 14. Germline V gene lookup returns CDR1 SGHVS and CDR2 FNYEAQ. This CDR3 region has 18 residues. RNA transcripts gave rise to amplified TCR beta CDR3 regions. Researchers ran a first-round RT-PCR on the TCR CDR3 using the HTBI primer set. MiXCR, applied by TCRdb to the multiplex PCR reads, yields one record per CDR3 protein. The sample yields hundreds of thousands of distinct CDR3 sequences, 14% to 15% seen once. Duration under 3 months, a NOSPECS grade of at least 4, and a Clinical Activity Score of at least 3 characterized the ophthalmopathy patients. Reasons for excluding patients were uncontrolled infection, other autoimmune disease, pregnancy or lactation. This sample holds PBMCs from 9.5 to 10 ml fresh peripheral blood.

This chain joins TRBV7-6 and TRBJ2-3, with 7 bases aligning to TRBD2. The receptor was isolated from a woman aged 40 to 50 with Graves' ophthalmopathy. The material sequenced was blood. CDR3 region: CASSPPPSGTTSTDTQYF. The DNA of the CDR3 is TGTGCCAGCAGCCCACCTCCCTCCGGGACTACGAGCACAGATACGCAGTATTTT.